What follows are 4 T cell receptor beta chains derived from one specimen sequenced in a study of lymphopenia after photon versus proton radiotherapy (dated by TCRdb to the late 2010s). Preparation of the library involved the immunoSEQ multiplex PCR assay. TCRdb's version of the immuneACCESS table is confined to in-frame rearrangements and falls short of the full clone set. An unresolved V gene accounts for under half of the shortfall where checked; the remainder is of unknown origin. A total of around 150,000 clones appear in this sample, 75% to 90% of them only once. The top ten clones comprise around 5% of the sample. The specimen comprised peripheral blood, sampled from a patient treated with photon-based radiotherapy. Source of these receptors: a man aged 45-65 years with gastric cancer.

In regard to this clone: Other DNA sequences from this sample encode an identical CDR3 as well. J is TRBJ1-5 and V is TRBV19, with D perhaps matching TRBD1 (5 bases). Trimming cost V 3 bases and J 0 bases, with 6 bases left between them. The CDR3 extends over 14 amino acids. Germline CDR1 and CDR2: LNHDA and SQIVND (reference sequence). The CDR3 region is CASSIRDSNQPQHF. CDR3 bases: TGTGCCAGTAGTATCAGGGATAGCAATCAGCCCCAGCATTTT.

The DNA of the CDR3 is TGTGCCAGCTCACCAATGGGCCGTAATGAAAAACTGTTTTTT. It codes for CASSPMGRNEKLFF. The J gene is TRBJ1-4, the V gene TRBV18, with D unclear. The CDR3 has 14 residues. Germline V gene data show CDR1 as KGHSH and CDR2 as LQKENI. V was cut by 2 bases and J by 4 bases, with 8 bases left in between.

This clone was seen a single time. This sequence joins TRBV7-2 and TRBJ2-7; D is unclear. Germline values: CDR1 SGHTA, CDR2 FQGNSA. Trimming cost V 2 bases and J 4 bases, with 9 bases left between them. This CDR3 has 13 residues. CDR3 DNA sequence: TGTGCCAGCAGCTTAAGGATCTTTTACGAGCAGTACTTC. It specifies CASSLRIFYEQYF.

The rearrangement uses TRBV7-8 and TRBJ1-2; TRBD1 agrees at 8 bases. The CDR3 sequence is 17 residues long. Germline V gene lookup returns CDR1 SGHVS and CDR2 FQNEAQ. V dropped 1 base and J dropped 0; count of bases not matched to a gene: 7. The CDR3 here is CASSLVGTDRANYGYTF. The DNA of the CDR3 is TGTGCCAGCAGCTTAGTTGGGACGGACAGGGCTAACTATGGCTACACCTTC.